The clone carrying this T cell receptor (beta chain) was seen more than once but under ten times. The target antigen is unknown. This entry is derived from a study of post-analysis software for immune sequencing data. Broader study findings: Controls had lower frequencies than patients of about five TRBV segments, which included TRBV5-6, TRBV5-1 and TRBV20-1. By F measure, strong co-clustering occurred among samples prepared in the same batch.

The TCR beta cDNA libraries carried unique molecular identifiers. The source material, roughly 0.9 to 11 million T cells, gave rise to 500,000 or so cDNA molecules. TCRdb recomputed calls from the PCR reads with MiXCR, one row per CDR3 protein. This repertoire shows 650,000 to 850,000 distinct CDR3 sequences, around 42% found once; its top ten account for roughly 4.9%. V gave up 0 bases and J gave up 9 bases, with 7 bases separating them. This CDR3 spans 12 amino acids. Germline CDR1 is SGHDT and CDR2 is YYEEEE. This sequence originates from a girl aged 5 to 17 with multiple sclerosis. The specimen was blood. The chain joins TRBV5-6 to TRBJ2-1; D is ambiguous. The DNA for the CDR3 is TGTGCCAGCAGCTTGGCAAGTGGTGAGCAGTTCTTC. Its protein is CASSLASGEQFF.